One sample yielded the 19 T cell receptor beta chains listed below, sequenced in a study of blood T cell repertoires in COVID-19. The protocol was immunoSEQ multiplex PCR, while the TCRdb copy is restricted to in-frame clones and leaves out a portion. Seen here are roughly 150,000 clones, 76% observed once, and the top ten hold 3.7%. Sequenced: peripheral blood. These receptors originate from an elderly woman with acute or convalescent COVID-19.

This sequence joins TRBV14 and TRBJ1-3; perhaps TRBD1 as D (5 bases). CDR3 length: 15 residues. The germline V gene encodes CDR1 SGHDN and CDR2 FVKESK. Trimming stripped 1 base from V and 3 bases from J, with 10 bases between. The CDR3 DNA reads TGTGCCAGCAGCCAAGGCCAGGGCGGTGGAAACACCATATATTTT. Its translation is CASSQGQGGGNTIYF.

This clone was observed once. V usage is TRBV24-1 and J usage is TRBJ2-2; 7 bases map to TRBD1. Germline values: CDR1 KGHDR, CDR2 SFDVKD. Trimming at V came to 6 bases and at J to 4 bases, leaving 1 base not matched to a gene. The CDR3 loop spans 13 amino acids. Here the CDR3 reads CATSHRGTGELFF. The CDR3, as DNA: TGTGCCACCAGTCACAGGGGCACCGGGGAGCTGTTTTTT.

V gene TRBV5-1 combines with J gene TRBJ2-3, with D possibly matching TRBD1 (6 bases). The CDR3 length is 15 residues. CDR1 is SGHRS and CDR2 is YFSETQ in the germline V gene. Between the trimmed V and J ends, which lost 4 bases and 2 bases, there was a span of 14 bases. DNA for the CDR3: TGCGCCAGCAGCCAGGGACACCGATTCACAGATACGCAGTATTTT. Amino acid sequence: CASSQGHRFTDTQYF.

The rearrangement uses TRBV6-5 and TRBJ1-3, with D tentatively TRBD1 (6 bases). The CDR3 contains 15 residues. The germline gives CDR1 MNHEY, CDR2 SVGAGI. V was pared by 5 bases and J by 1 base, with 12 bases between. The CDR3 loop is CASSKTGGSGNTIYF. The CDR3 DNA reads as TGTGCCAGCAGTAAGACAGGAGGTTCTGGAAACACCATATATTTT.

This rearrangement joins TRBV7-3 to TRBJ2-3; 8 bases agree with TRBD2. The CDR3 loop spans 15 amino acids. Germline trimming cut 1 base from V and 6 bases from J; bases unmatched to any gene: 6. Germline V CDR1 and CDR2: SGHTA, FQGTGA. The CDR3, as DNA: TGTGCCAGCAGCTTAAACGGGGGGGCCGGTGATACGCAGTATTTT. It is translated as CASSLNGGAGDTQYF.

This clone is a singleton in its sample. This chain joins TRBV19 and TRBJ2-2; TRBD2 aligns across 13 bases. Germline CDR1 and CDR2: LNHDA and SQIVND (reference sequence). The CDR3 extends over 16 amino acids. V shed 7 bases, J shed 5 bases, and the junction held 7 bases outside the gene matches. In DNA, the CDR3 is TGTGCCAGTATCCGACTAGCGGGGGGTCGGACCGGGGAGCTGTTTTTT. The encoded protein is CASIRLAGGRTGELFF. The entire variable domain, with the rest obtained from reference TRBV19 and TRBJ2-2, is as follows: DGGITQSPKYLFRKEGQNVTLSCEQNLNHDAMYWYRQDPGQGLRLIYYSQIVNDFQKGDIAEGYSVSREKKESFPLTVTSAQKNPTAFYLCASIRLAGGRTGELFFGEGSRLTVL.

This chain connects TRBV9 to TRBJ1-2; D call uncertain. The length of the CDR3 is 12 residues. With 4 bases removed from V and 3 bases from J, the gap between germline ends came to 7 bases. Germline V lookup: CDR1 SGDLS, CDR2 YYNGEE. In DNA form, the CDR3 reads TGTGCCAGCAGCAGAAGAGACTATGGCTACACCTTC. Protein sequence: CASSRRDYGYTF.

The chain has TRBV2 and TRBJ1-6; 7 bases match TRBD1. V lost 4 bases to trimming and J lost 7 bases; unmatched junction nucleotides: 4. Per germline, CDR1 SNHLY and CDR2 FYNNEI. The CDR3 covers 14 residues. Written as DNA, the CDR3 is TGTGCCAGCAGTGTGACAGGGCTCAATTCACCCCTCCACTTT. Protein sequence: CASSVTGLNSPLHF.

The chain recombines TRBV5-6 with TRBJ1-5, with unresolved D. The CDR3 consists of 12 residues. Germline V CDR1 and CDR2: SGHDT, YYEEEE. Trimming left V 4 bases short and J 5 bases short, with 7 bases between. In DNA, the CDR3 is TGTGCCAGCAGCAAGGGAGATCAGCCCCAGCATTTT. Amino acids: CASSKGDQPQHF. Looking up the rest from reference TRBV5-6 and TRBJ1-5 gives the full variable domain: DAGVTQSPTHLIKTRGQQVTLRCSPKSGHDTVSWYQQALGQGPQFIFQYYEEEERQRGNFPDRFSGHQFPNYSSELNVNALLLGDSALYLCASSKGDQPQHFGDGTRLSIL.

The chain has TRBV12-3 or TRBV12-4 and TRBJ1-4; 8 nucleotides line up with TRBD1. The junction had 10 bases not matched to a gene; V was cut back by 6 bases and J by 13 bases. The CDR3 consists of 13 residues. CDR3 bases: TGTGCCAGCAGCGACCTTGGACAGGGACGACTGTTTTTT. Encoded protein: CASSDLGQGRLFF.

The sample holds one count of this clone. This sequence joins TRBV7-2 and TRBJ1-5; 10 bases match TRBD1. V was clipped by 5 bases and J by 4 bases; unmatched bases: 8. Germline V gives CDR1 SGHTA, CDR2 FQGNSA. This CDR3 spans 16 amino acids. The DNA for the CDR3 is TGTGCCAGCAGCCCGGGACAGGGGCTCTGGAATCAGCCCCAGCATTTT. Translation: CASSPGQGLWNQPQHF.

The chain has TRBV5-1 and TRBJ2-4, with 8 nucleotides matching TRBD2. CDR1 and CDR2 from the germline V gene are SGHRS and YFSETQ. The CDR3 loop spans 17 amino acids. Germline trimming cut 0 bases from V and 8 bases from J; bases unmatched to any gene: 13. The CDR3 nucleotides are TGCGCCAGCAGCTTGGTACTGGCGGGGGGTACTACTGACATTCAGTACTTC. It translates to CASSLVLAGGTTDIQYF. The full variable domain, completed using reference TRBV5-1 and TRBJ2-4, is KAGVTQTPRYLIKTRGQQVTLSCSPISGHRSVSWYQQTPGQGLQFLFEYFSETQRNKGNFPGRFSGRQFSNSRSEMNVSTLELGDSALYLCASSLVLAGGTTDIQYFGAGTRLSVL.

This clone was found a few times. The rearrangement links TRBV7-9 to TRBJ2-5, with 7 bases aligning to TRBD1. The CDR3 totals 17 residues. Germline V lookup: CDR1 SEHNR, CDR2 FQNEAQ (reference sequence). V shed 5 bases and J 3 bases; nucleotides not matched to a gene: 15. This CDR3 reads CASSPLLTGQREETQYF. CDR3 nucleotide sequence: TGTGCCAGCAGCCCCCTCTTGACAGGGCAAAGGGAAGAGACCCAGTACTTC.

V usage is TRBV5-1 and J usage is TRBJ2-4, with 13 bases matching TRBD2. Trimming cost V 3 bases and J 0 bases; bases outside gene matches: 6. This CDR3 comprises 18 residues. Germline CDR1 is SGHRS and CDR2 is YFSETQ. For the CDR3, the DNA is TGCGCCAGCAGCTGGACTAGCGGGGGACCTTTAGCCAAAAACATTCAGTACTTC. This gives the protein CASSWTSGGPLAKNIQYF. Supplemented by reference TRBV5-1 and TRBJ2-4, the full variable domain reads KAGVTQTPRYLIKTRGQQVTLSCSPISGHRSVSWYQQTPGQGLQFLFEYFSETQRNKGNFPGRFSGRQFSNSRSEMNVSTLELGDSALYLCASSWTSGGPLAKNIQYFGAGTRLSVL.

This clone was detected a few times. The chain uses TRBV24-1 and TRBJ1-6; no clear D gene. V was pared by 7 bases and J by 7 bases, with 13 bases between. The CDR3 totals 14 residues. Looked up from germline, CDR1 is KGHDR and CDR2 is SFDVKD. The CDR3 reads CATSGEARNSPLHF. As DNA, the CDR3 is TGTGCCACCAGCGGAGAAGCCCGAAATTCACCCCTCCACTTT.

This rearrangement joins TRBV3-1 (or the pseudogene TRBV3-2) to TRBJ2-3; D remains ambiguous. Germline assignment: CDR1 LGHDT and CDR2 YNNKEL (reference sequence). Trimming took 0 bases from V and 4 from J, leaving 17 bases between them. This CDR3 contains 17 residues. The CDR3 reads CASSQDSPSDYADTQYF. CDR3 sequence (DNA): TGTGCCAGCAGCCAAGATTCTCCCAGCGATTACGCAGATACGCAGTATTTT.

The chain employs TRBV19 and TRBJ1-6, with TRBD1 matching 10 bases. The CDR3 has 16 residues. V shed 4 bases, J shed 8 bases, and the junction held 8 bases outside the gene matches. CDR1 is LNHDA and CDR2 is SQIVND in the germline V gene (reference sequence). CDR3 amino acids: CASSTSRTGGHSPLHF. CDR3 sequence (DNA): TGTGCCAGTAGTACCTCACGGACAGGGGGTCATTCACCCCTCCACTTT. Combining the CDR3 with reference TRBV19 and TRBJ1-6 gives the whole variable domain DGGITQSPKYLFRKEGQNVTLSCEQNLNHDAMYWYRQDPGQGLRLIYYSQIVNDFQKGDIAEGYSVSREKKESFPLTVTSAQKNPTAFYLCASSTSRTGGHSPLHFGNGTRLTVT.

V gene TRBV18 combines with J gene TRBJ1-5; possibly TRBD1 for D (5 bases). The CDR3 is made up of 16 amino acids. V was trimmed by 2 bases and J by 5 bases, leaving 16 bases between them. CDR1 and CDR2 from the germline V gene are KGHSH and LQKENI. The CDR3 region has the DNA TGTGCCAGCTCACCATCTGGGGCTCGGAATGATCAGCCCCAGCATTTT. This gives the protein CASSPSGARNDQPQHF.

The chain recombines TRBV18 with TRBJ2-1; D is possibly TRBD2 (6 bases). Trimming stripped 0 bases from V and 6 bases from J, with 15 bases between. CDR3 length: 16 amino acids. Per germline, CDR1 KGHSH and CDR2 LQKENI. The CDR3 bases are TGTGCCAGCTCACCACCGTCCGGGAGCCCCCGCAATGAGCAGTTCTTC. Residues: CASSPPSGSPRNEQFF. Drawing the rest from reference TRBV18 and TRBJ2-1, the complete variable domain is NAGVMQNPRHLVRRRGQEARLRCSPMKGHSHVYWYRQLPEEGLKFMVYLQKENIIDESGMPKERFSAEFPKEGPSILRIQQVVRGDSAAYFCASSPPSGSPRNEQFFGPGTRLTVL.